These 9 T cell receptor beta chains were sequenced from one sample in a study of T cells in Graves' hyperthyroidism and ophthalmopathy. Regions amplified from RNA transcripts were the TCR beta CDR3 regions. A set of HTBI primers served as the primers for a first-round RT-PCR of the TCR CDR3. TCRdb ran MiXCR on the multiplex PCR reads and lists one entry per CDR3 protein. The sample holds 620,000 or so distinct CDR3 sequences, roughly 15% seen once. Sequencing used blood. The origin of the receptors is a woman aged 45-60 years with Graves' ophthalmopathy.

This sequence joins TRBV4-2 and TRBJ1-2; D gene ambiguous. The CDR3 is 16 residues long. Germline V gives CDR1 LGHNA, CDR2 YNFKEQ. Trimming cost V 0 bases and J 0 bases, with 11 bases left between them. This CDR3 is CASSQDTVKANYGYTF. In nucleotides, the CDR3 is TGTGCCAGCAGCCAAGATACCGTAAAAGCTAACTATGGCTACACCTTC.

This clonotype was observed at least ten times. The chain carries TRBV2 and TRBJ1-5, with TRBD1 as a possible D gene (6 bases). The CDR3 is 15 amino acids. V lost 7 bases to trimming and J lost 0 bases, with 13 bases between them. Germline CDR1 and CDR2: SNHLY and FYNNEI. The CDR3 DNA reads as TGTGCCAGCAACGGACAGACCTATAGCAATCAGCCCCAGCATTTT. It is translated as CASNGQTYSNQPQHF.

This clonotype was picked up one time. This sequence joins TRBV7-2 and TRBJ2-3, with 12 bases aligning to TRBD2. J gave up 0 bases and V 0 bases, and 10 bases lay outside the gene matches. The CDR3 extends over 20 amino acids. CDR1 and CDR2 from the germline V gene are SGHTA and FQGNSA. The CDR3 here is CASSLAPSGRAPHSTDTQYF. DNA of the CDR3: TGTGCCAGCAGCTTAGCGCCTAGCGGGAGGGCCCCCCATAGCACAGATACGCAGTATTTT.

This clonotype showed up many times. The rearrangement joins TRBV5-1 to TRBJ1-2; 7 nucleotides agree with TRBD1. V lost 3 bases to trimming and J lost 5 bases; unmatched junction nucleotides: 7. Per the germline V gene, CDR1 is SGHRS and CDR2 is YFSETQ. The CDR3 extends over 14 amino acids. The CDR3 is CASSSGTDLYGYTF. As DNA, the CDR3 is TGCGCCAGCAGCTCCGGGACAGATTTATATGGCTACACCTTC.

This clonotype was observed a few times. The V and J genes are TRBV7-8 and TRBJ2-3; D possibly corresponds to TRBD2 (6 bases). Germline CDR1 reads SGHVS; CDR2 reads FQNEAQ. CDR3 size: 12 residues. V was trimmed by 2 bases and J by 13 bases, leaving 13 bases between them. CDR3 sequence: CASSLIGPGEYF. The CDR3 bases are TGTGCCAGCAGCTTAATCGGTCCGGGGGAGTATTTT.

This clonotype was detected ten times or more. The chain is built from TRBV30 and TRBJ2-2, with TRBD2 as a possible D gene (5 bases). The germline V and J ends were trimmed by 2 bases and 3 bases, with 10 bases remaining between them. The length of the CDR3 is 14 residues. Germline CDR1 is GTSNPN and CDR2 is SVGIG (reference sequence). The CDR3: CAWSPDYYTGELFF. CDR3 DNA: TGTGCCTGGAGTCCAGACTACTACACCGGGGAGCTGTTTTTT.

This clonotype was recorded at least ten times. The rearrangement uses TRBV7-3 and TRBJ1-1, with 11 bases matching TRBD1. Germline trimming cut 5 bases from V and 4 bases from J; bases unmatched to any gene: 3. Germline lookup yields CDR1 SGHTA and CDR2 FQGTGA. The CDR3 is 14 residues long. The CDR3 region is CASSGGTGGTEAFF. CDR3 sequence (DNA): TGTGCCAGCAGCGGTGGGACAGGGGGCACTGAAGCTTTCTTT.

This clonotype was picked up many times. V usage is TRBV6-1 and J usage is TRBJ2-1; 8 nucleotides line up with TRBD1. The ends lost 5 bases at V and 2 bases at J; junction bases unmatched: 8. Germline CDR1 reads MNHNS; CDR2 reads SASEGT. The CDR3 totals 16 residues. CDR3 nucleotide sequence: TGTGCCAGCAGTCTAACCGGGACAGGTCCCTACAATGAGCAGTTCTTC. Translated, it gives CASSLTGTGPYNEQFF.

This clonotype was counted many times. The chain recombines TRBV10-3 with TRBJ2-7; 7 nucleotides line up with TRBD1. CDR3 length equals 13 residues. Germline CDR1 reads ENHRY; CDR2 reads SYGVKD. Trimming at V came to 5 bases and at J to 6 bases, leaving 7 bases not matched to a gene. CDR3 coding DNA: TGTGCCATCAGTCCGGGACAGAGTATCGAGCAGTACTTC. It codes for CAISPGQSIEQYF.